This T cell receptor (beta chain) appears in the sequencing data of a study of T cells expressing NK-cell markers (dated by TCRdb to 2020 to 2022). Describing the broader study: Three sorted T-cell subsets (CD3+CD56+NKG2C+, CD3+CD56+NKG2C- and CD3+CD56-NKG2C+) from about 8 donors had their TCR beta-chain repertoires profiled. Libraries were sequenced as 2 x 150 bp reads on Illumina HiSeq 2000/2500, MiSeq or NextSeq. All eight donors whose samples were sequenced were randomly selected healthy volunteers, three of them men and five women. Most of the eight sequenced donors were HCMV-seropositive and one was HCMV-seronegative. The investigation overall reported the following: Those dominant clonotypes were again the most abundant among CD3+CD56-NKG2C+ cells in several donors, at about 25-65%. Whether the expanded NKG2C-expressing T cell clones were specific for HCMV antigens remained unclear. In more than 5 donors, the dominant CD3+CD56+NKG2C+ clonotypes ranked among the top 10 CD8+ clonotypes, making up roughly 1.0-8% of CD8+ T cells.

According to the germline V gene (reference sequence), CDR1 reads LGHDT and CDR2 reads YNNKEL. The CDR3 runs 12 amino acids, cysteine and phenylalanine included. This entry has no DNA. As concerns this clonotype: Its antigen is unknown.

This sample was sequenced with an Illumina HiSeq 2000. TCR beta cDNA libraries were prepared using 5'RACE template switching, which introduced a universal primer site and unique molecular identifiers. Synthesis of cDNA was primed from the TCR beta constant segment and was followed by two consecutive PCR amplification steps. In the original analysis: Reads were demultiplexed and grouped by UMI with MIGEC, and clonotypes were assembled and quantified with MiTCR. To exclude erroneous sequences, any TCR cDNA sequence not supported by at least two reads was discarded. The tcR package was used for downstream repertoire analysis, and clonotypes were matched across fractions by CDR3 nucleotide sequence plus V segment. VDJmatch was used to annotate antigen specificity against VDJdb, with one amino acid substitution allowed in CDR3. After the reads were reprocessed by TCRdb, one entry was made per CDR3 protein sequence, with no DNA. These V and J calls rely on TCRdb rather than the paper's analysis. The sample table holds about 430,000 distinct CDR3 sequences. 1.4% of the sample comes from the top ten.

A commercial ELISA kit detecting HCMV-specific IgG in serum was used to determine HCMV serostatus. Ficoll density gradient centrifugation was used to isolate peripheral blood mononuclear cells from blood. The chain joins TRBV3-1 to TRBJ2-2. This TCR derives from a woman in her forties or fifties in good health. Donor details come from another sample of the same person, matched by shared clones. Sequencing was done on a sample of blood T cells: a sorted CD56 or NKG2C T cell subset, CD4+ or CD8+ T cells, or bulk PBMC T cells (not recorded which). The CDR3 reads as follows: CASHSVAGELFF.